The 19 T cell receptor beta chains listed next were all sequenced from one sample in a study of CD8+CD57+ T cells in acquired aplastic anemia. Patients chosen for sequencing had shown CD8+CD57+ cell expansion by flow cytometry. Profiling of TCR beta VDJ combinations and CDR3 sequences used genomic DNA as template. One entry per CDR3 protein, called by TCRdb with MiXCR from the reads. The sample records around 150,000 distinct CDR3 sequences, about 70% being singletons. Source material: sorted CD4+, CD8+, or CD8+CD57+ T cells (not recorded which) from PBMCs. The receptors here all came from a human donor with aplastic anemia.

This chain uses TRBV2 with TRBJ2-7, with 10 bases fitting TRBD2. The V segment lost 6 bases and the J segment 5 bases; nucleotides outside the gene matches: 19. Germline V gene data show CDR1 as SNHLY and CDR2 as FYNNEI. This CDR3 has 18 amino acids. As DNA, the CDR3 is TGTGCCAGCAGCGGGGGATTACTAGCGGGGCCCGGGATCGACGAGCAGTACTTC. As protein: CASSGGLLAGPGIDEQYF.

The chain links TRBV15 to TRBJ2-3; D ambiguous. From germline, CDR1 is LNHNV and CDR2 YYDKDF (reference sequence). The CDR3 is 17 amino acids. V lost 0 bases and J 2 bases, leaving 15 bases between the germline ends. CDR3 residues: CATSRDETEINTDTQYF. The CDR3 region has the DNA TGTGCCACCAGCAGAGATGAAACAGAGATTAACACAGATACGCAGTATTTT. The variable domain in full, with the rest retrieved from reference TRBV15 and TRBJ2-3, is DAMVIQNPRYQVTQFGKPVTLSCSQTLNHNVMYWYQQKSSQAPKLLFHYYDKDFNNEADTPDNFQSRRPNTSFCFLDIRSPGLGDTAMYLCATSRDETEINTDTQYFGPGTRLTVL.

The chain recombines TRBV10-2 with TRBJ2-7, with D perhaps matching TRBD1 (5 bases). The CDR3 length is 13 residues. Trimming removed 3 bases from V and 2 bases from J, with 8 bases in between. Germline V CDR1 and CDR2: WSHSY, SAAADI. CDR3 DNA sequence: TGCGCCAGCAGTGATACAGGAGCCTACGAGCAGTACTTC. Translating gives CASSDTGAYEQYF.

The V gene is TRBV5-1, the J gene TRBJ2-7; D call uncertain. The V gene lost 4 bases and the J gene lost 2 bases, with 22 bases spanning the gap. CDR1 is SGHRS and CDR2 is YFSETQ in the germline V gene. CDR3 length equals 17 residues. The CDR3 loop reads CASSPSTRNAATYEQYF. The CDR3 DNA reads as TGCGCCAGCAGCCCCTCCACACGGAACGCCGCGACCTACGAGCAGTACTTC.

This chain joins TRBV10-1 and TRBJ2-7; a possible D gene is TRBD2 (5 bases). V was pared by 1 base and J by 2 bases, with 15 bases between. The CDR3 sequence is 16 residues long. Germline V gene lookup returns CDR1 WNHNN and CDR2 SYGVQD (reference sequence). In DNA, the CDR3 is TGCGCCAGCAGTGAGTGGAGGCCCCAGAGGACCTACGAGCAGTACTTC. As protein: CASSEWRPQRTYEQYF.

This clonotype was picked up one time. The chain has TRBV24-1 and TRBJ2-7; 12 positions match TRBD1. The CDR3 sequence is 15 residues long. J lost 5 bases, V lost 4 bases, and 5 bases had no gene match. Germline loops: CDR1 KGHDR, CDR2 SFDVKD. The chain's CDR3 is CATSEGQGAFNEQYF. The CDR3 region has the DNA TGTGCCACCAGTGAGGGACAGGGGGCGTTTAACGAGCAGTACTTC.

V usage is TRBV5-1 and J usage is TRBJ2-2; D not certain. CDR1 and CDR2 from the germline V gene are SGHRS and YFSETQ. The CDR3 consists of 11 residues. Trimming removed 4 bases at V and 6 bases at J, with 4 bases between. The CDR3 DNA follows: TGCGCCAGCAGCCGGGCCGGGGAGCTGTTTTTT. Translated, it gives CASSRAGELFF. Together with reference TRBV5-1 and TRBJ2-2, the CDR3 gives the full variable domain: KAGVTQTPRYLIKTRGQQVTLSCSPISGHRSVSWYQQTPGQGLQFLFEYFSETQRNKGNFPGRFSGRQFSNSRSEMNVSTLELGDSALYLCASSRAGELFFGEGSRLTVL.

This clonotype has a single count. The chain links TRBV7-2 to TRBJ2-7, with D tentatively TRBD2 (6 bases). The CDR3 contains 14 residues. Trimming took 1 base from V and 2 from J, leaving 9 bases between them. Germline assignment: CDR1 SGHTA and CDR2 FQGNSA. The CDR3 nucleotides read TGTGCCAGCAGCTTAGGAGCGGGCCCCTACGAGCAGTACTTC. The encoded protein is CASSLGAGPYEQYF.

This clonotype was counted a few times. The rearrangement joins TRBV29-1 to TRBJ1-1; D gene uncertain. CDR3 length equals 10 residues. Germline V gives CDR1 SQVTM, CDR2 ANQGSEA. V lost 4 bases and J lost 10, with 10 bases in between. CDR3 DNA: TGCAGCGTTGTTGAAGTTGCAGCTTTCTTT. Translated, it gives CSVVEVAAFF.

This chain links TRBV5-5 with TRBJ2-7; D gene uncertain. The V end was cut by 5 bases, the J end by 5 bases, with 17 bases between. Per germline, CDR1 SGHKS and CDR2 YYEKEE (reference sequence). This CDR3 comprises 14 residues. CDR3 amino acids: CASSETHSFHEQYF. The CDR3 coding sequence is TGTGCCAGCAGTGAGACACATAGCTTTCACGAGCAGTACTTC.

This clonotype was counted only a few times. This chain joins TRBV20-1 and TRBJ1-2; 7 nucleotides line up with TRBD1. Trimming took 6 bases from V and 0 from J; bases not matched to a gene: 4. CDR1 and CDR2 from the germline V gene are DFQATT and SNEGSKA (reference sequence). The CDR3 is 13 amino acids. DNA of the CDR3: TGCAGTGCGCCGGGACAGCCTAACTATGGCTACACCTTC. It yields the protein CSAPGQPNYGYTF.

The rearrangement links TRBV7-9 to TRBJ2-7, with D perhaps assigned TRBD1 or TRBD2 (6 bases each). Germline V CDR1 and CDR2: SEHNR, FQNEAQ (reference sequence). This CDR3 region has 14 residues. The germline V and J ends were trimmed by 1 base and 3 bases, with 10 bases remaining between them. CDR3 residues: CASSLEEGGYEQYF. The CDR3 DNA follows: TGTGCCAGCAGCTTAGAGGAGGGGGGCTACGAGCAGTACTTC.

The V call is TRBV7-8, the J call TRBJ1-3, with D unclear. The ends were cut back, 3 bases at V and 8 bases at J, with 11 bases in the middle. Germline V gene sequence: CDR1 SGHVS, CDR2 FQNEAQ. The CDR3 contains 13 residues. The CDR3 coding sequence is TGTGCCAGCAGCTTGGCGACGCGGGACACCATATATTTT. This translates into CASSLATRDTIYF.

DNA for the CDR3: TGTGCCAGCAGCGTAGTAGGGACAGGGGACGAAAAACTGTTTTTT. Translating it yields CASSVVGTGDEKLFF. The rearrangement joins TRBV9 to TRBJ1-4, with TRBD1 identical over 10 bases. J lost 8 bases, V lost 0 bases, and 4 bases had no gene match. CDR3 length: 15 amino acids. Germline assignment: CDR1 SGDLS and CDR2 YYNGEE.

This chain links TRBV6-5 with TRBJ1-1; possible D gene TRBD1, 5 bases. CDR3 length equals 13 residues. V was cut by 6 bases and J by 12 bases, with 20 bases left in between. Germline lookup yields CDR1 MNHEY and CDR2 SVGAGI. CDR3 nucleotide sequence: TGTGCCAGCAGCCTCTCAGGGCGGGGTGAGACTTTCTTT. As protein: CASSLSGRGETFF.

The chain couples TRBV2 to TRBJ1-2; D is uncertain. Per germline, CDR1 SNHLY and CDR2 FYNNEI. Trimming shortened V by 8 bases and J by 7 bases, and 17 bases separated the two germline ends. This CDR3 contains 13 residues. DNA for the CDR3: TGTGCCAGCGTTAATGCCCAGTTCGGTGGCTACACCTTC. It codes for CASVNAQFGGYTF.

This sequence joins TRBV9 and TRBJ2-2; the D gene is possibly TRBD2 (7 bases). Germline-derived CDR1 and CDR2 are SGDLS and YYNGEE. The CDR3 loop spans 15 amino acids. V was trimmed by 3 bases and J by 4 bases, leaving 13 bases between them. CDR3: CASSGSGGRTGELFF. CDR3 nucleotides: TGTGCCAGCAGCGGATCGGGGGGCCGCACCGGGGAGCTGTTTTTT.

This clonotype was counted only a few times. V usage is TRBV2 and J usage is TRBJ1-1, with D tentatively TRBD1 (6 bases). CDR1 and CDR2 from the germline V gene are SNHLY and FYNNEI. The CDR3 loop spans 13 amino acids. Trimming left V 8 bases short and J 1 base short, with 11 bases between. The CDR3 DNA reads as TGTGCCAGCTCGGGACAACCGAACACTGAAGCTTTCTTT. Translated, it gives CASSGQPNTEAFF.

The CDR3 reads CASSGSTHPYEQYF. The CDR3 coding sequence is TGTGCCAGCAGTGGCAGTACTCACCCCTACGAGCAGTACTTC. V gene TRBV7-9 combines with J gene TRBJ2-7; D is unclear. Germline assignment: CDR1 SEHNR and CDR2 FQNEAQ (reference sequence). Trimming took off 6 bases at V and 2 bases at J, with 14 bases between the two ends. The CDR3 is made up of 14 amino acids.